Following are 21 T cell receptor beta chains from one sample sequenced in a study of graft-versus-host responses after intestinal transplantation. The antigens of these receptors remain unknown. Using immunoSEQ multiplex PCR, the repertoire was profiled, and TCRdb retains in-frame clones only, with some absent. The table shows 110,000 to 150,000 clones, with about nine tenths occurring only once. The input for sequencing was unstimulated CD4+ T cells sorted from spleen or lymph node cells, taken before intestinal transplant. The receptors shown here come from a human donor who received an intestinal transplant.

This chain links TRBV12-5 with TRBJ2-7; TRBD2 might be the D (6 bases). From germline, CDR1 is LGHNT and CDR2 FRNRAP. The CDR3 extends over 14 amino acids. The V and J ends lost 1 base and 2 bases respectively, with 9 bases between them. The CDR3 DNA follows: TGTGCTAGTGGTTTGGGCGGGACCCCCTACGAGCAGTACTTC. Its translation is CASGLGGTPYEQYF.

The chain's CDR3 is CASSLQTNEKLFF. The CDR3 nucleotides are TGTGCCAGCAGTCTACAGACTAATGAAAAACTGTTTTTT. V usage is TRBV28 and J usage is TRBJ1-4; D not resolved. Germline V gene data show CDR1 as MDHEN and CDR2 as SYDVKM. The CDR3 is 13 residues long. Trimming cost V 5 bases and J 2 bases, with 6 bases left between them.

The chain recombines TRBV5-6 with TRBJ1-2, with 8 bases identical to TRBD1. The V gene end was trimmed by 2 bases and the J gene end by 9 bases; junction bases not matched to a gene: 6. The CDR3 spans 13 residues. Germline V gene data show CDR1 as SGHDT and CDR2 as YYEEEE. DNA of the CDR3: TGTGCCAGCAGCTTAAGGACAGGGACGCGCTACACCTTC. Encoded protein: CASSLRTGTRYTF. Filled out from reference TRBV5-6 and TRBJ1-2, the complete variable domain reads DAGVTQSPTHLIKTRGQQVTLRCSPKSGHDTVSWYQQALGQGPQFIFQYYEEEERQRGNFPDRFSGHQFPNYSSELNVNALLLGDSALYLCASSLRTGTRYTFGSGTRLTVV.

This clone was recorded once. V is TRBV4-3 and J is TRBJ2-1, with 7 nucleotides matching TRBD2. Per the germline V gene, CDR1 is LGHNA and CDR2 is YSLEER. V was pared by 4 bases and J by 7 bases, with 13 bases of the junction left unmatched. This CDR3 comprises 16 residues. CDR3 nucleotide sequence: TGCGCCAGCAGCCCAAGGGTTAGAGCGGGATGGAATGAGCAGTTCTTC. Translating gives CASSPRVRAGWNEQFF.

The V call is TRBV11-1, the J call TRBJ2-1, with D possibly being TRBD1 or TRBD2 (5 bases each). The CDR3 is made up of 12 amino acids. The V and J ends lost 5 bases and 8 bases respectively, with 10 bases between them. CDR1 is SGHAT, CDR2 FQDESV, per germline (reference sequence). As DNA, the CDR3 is TGTGCCAGCAGCCCGCAGGGAGATGAGCAGTTCTTC. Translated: CASSPQGDEQFF.

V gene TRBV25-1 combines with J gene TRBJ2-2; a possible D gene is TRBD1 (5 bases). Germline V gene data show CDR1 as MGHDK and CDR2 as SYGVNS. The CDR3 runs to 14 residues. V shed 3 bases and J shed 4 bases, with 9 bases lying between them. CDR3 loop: CASSDRQFTGELFF. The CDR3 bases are TGTGCCAGCAGTGACCGACAGTTCACCGGGGAGCTGTTTTTT.

CDR3 bases: TGTGCCAGCACTACGACAGGGCACCAGCCCCAGCATTTT. Translated: CASTTTGHQPQHF. J is TRBJ1-5 and V is TRBV7-4, with 7 bases that match TRBD1. Trimming at V came to 7 bases and at J to 7 bases, leaving 7 bases not matched to a gene. Germline V CDR1 and CDR2: SGHVT, SQSDAQ. The CDR3 runs 13 residues.

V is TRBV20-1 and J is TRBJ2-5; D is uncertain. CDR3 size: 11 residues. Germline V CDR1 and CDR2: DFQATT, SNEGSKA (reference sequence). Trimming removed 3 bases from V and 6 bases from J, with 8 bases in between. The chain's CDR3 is CSASVIKTQYF. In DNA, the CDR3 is TGCAGTGCTAGCGTAATAAAGACCCAGTACTTC.

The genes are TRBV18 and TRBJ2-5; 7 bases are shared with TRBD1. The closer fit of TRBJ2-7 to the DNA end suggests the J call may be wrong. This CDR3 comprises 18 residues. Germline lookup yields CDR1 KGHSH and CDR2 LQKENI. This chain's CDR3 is CASSPQTTDRTLLYEQYF. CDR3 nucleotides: TGTGCCAGCTCACCACAGACGACGGACAGGACCCTTCTCTACGAGCAGTACTTC.

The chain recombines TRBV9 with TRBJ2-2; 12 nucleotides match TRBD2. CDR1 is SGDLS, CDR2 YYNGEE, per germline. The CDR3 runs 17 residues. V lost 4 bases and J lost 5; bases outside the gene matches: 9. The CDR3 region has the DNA TGTGCCAGCAGCTTCAGACTAGCGGGAGTTGGGACCGGGGAGCTGTTTTTT. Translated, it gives CASSFRLAGVGTGELFF.

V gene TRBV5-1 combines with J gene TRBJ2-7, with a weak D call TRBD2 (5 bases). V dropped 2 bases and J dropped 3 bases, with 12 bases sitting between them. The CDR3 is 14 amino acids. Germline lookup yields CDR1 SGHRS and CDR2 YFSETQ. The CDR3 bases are TGCGCCAGCAGCTTCCGGGAAAACGACTACGAGCAGTACTTC. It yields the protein CASSFRENDYEQYF. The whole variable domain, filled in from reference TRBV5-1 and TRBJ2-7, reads KAGVTQTPRYLIKTRGQQVTLSCSPISGHRSVSWYQQTPGQGLQFLFEYFSETQRNKGNFPGRFSGRQFSNSRSEMNVSTLELGDSALYLCASSFRENDYEQYFGPGTRLTVT.

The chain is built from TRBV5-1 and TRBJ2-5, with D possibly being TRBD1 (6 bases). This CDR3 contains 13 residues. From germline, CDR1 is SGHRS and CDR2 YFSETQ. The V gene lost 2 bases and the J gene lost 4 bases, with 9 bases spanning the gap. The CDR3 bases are TGCGCCAGCAGCTTCACAGGGCTAGAGACCCAGTACTTC. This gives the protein CASSFTGLETQYF.

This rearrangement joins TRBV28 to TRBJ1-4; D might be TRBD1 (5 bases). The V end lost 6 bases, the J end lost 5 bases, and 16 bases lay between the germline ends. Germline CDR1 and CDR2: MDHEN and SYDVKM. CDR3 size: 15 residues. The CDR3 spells CASREQDSSNEKLFF. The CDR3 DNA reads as TGTGCCAGCAGGGAACAGGACTCCTCGAATGAAAAACTGTTTTTT. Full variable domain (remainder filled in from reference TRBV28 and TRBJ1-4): DVKVTQSSRYLVKRTGEKVFLECVQDMDHENMFWYRQDPGLGLRLIYFSYDVKMKEKGDIPEGYSVSREKKERFSLILESASTNQTSMYLCASREQDSSNEKLFFGSGTQLSVL.

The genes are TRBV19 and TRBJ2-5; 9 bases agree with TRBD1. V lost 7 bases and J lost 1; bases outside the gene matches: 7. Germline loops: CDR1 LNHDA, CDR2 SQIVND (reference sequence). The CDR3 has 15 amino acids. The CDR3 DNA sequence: TGTGCCAGTAACCGGCCGGGACAGGGCCAAGAGACCCAGTACTTC. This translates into CASNRPGQGQETQYF.

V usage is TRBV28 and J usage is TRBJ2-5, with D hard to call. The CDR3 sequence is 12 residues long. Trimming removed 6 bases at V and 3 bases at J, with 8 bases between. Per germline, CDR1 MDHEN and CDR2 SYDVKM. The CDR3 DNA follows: TGTGCCAGCAGCCTTCGGGAAGAGACCCAGTACTTC. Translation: CASSLREETQYF. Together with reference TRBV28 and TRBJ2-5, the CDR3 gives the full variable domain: DVKVTQSSRYLVKRTGEKVFLECVQDMDHENMFWYRQDPGLGLRLIYFSYDVKMKEKGDIPEGYSVSREKKERFSLILESASTNQTSMYLCASSLREETQYFGPGTRLLVL.

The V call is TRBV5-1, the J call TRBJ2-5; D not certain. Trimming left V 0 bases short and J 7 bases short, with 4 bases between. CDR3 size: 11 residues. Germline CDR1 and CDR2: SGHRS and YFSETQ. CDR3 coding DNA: TGCGCCAGCAGCTTGGAGAGGACCCAGTACTTC. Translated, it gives CASSLERTQYF.

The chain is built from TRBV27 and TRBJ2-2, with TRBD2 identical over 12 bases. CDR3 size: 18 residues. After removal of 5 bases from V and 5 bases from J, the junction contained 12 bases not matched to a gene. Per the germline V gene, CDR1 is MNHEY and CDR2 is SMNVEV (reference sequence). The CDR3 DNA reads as TGTGCCAGCAGTACACGACTAGCGGGAGTGGTTGGGACCGGGGAGCTGTTTTTT. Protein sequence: CASSTRLAGVVGTGELFF.

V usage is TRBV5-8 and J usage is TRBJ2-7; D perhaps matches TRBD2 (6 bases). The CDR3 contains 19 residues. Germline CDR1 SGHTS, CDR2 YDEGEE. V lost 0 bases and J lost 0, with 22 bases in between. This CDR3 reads CASSLDPLRLASSSYEQYF. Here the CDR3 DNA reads TGTGCCAGCAGCTTGGATCCCCTAAGGCTAGCGTCGAGCTCCTACGAGCAGTACTTC.

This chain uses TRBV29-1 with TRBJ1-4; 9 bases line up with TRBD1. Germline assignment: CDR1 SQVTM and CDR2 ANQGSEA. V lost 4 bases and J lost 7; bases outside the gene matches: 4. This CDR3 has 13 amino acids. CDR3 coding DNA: TGCAGCGTTGGGGGGACAGGGACTGAAAAACTGTTTTTT. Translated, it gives CSVGGTGTEKLFF.

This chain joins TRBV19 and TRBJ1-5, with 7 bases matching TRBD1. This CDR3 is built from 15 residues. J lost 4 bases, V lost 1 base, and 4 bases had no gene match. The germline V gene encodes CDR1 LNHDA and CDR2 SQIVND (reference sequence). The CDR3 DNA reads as TGTGCCAGTAGTATAGGCCCGACAGGGAATCAGCCCCAGCATTTT. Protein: CASSIGPTGNQPQHF.

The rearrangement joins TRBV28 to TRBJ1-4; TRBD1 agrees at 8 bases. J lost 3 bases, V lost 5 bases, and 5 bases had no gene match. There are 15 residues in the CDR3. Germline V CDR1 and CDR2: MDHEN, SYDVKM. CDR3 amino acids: CASSIPGQANEKLFF. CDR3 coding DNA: TGTGCCAGCAGTATCCCGGGACAGGCTAATGAAAAACTGTTTTTT. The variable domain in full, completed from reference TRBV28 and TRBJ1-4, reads DVKVTQSSRYLVKRTGEKVFLECVQDMDHENMFWYRQDPGLGLRLIYFSYDVKMKEKGDIPEGYSVSREKKERFSLILESASTNQTSMYLCASSIPGQANEKLFFGSGTQLSVL.